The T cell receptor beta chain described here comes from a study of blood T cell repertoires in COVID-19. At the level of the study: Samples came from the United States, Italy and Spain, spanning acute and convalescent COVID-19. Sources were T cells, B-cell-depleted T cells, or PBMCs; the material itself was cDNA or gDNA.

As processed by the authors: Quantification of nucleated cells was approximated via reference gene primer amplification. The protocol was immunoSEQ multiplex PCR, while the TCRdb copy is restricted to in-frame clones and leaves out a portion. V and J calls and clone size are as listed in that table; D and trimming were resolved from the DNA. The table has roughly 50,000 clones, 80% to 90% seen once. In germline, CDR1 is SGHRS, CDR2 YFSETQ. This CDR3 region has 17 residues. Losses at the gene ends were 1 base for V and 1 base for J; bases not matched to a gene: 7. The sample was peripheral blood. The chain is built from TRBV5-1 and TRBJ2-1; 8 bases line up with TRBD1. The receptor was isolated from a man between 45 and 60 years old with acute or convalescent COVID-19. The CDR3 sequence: CASSLQPGGGSYNEQFF. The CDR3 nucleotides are TGCGCCAGCAGCTTGCAACCAGGGGGCGGGTCCTACAATGAGCAGTTCTTC.